This T cell receptor beta chain was obtained from a study of blood T cell repertoires in COVID-19. The wider study: The origin of the acute and convalescent COVID-19 samples was the United States, Italy and Spain. In each case, the material was cDNA or gDNA derived from T cells, B-cell-depleted T cells, or PBMCs.

How the authors handled the data: Amplification with reference gene primers provided the estimates of nucleated cell counts. Produced via immunoSEQ multiplex PCR; TCRdb's table is partial and in-frame only. V and J calls and clone size are as listed in that table; D and trimming were resolved from the DNA. The data contain 65,000 to 80,000 clones, over 65% of them singletons. The TCR sequence derives from a human donor in a cohort sampled during active COVID-19. The sample was peripheral blood.

In DNA form, the CDR3 reads TGTGCCAGCTCACCCACCCGGGGATCCTACGAGCAGTACTTC. As protein: CASSPTRGSYEQYF. V gene TRBV18 combines with J gene TRBJ2-7, with D tentatively TRBD2 (5 bases). The CDR3 runs to 14 residues. V dropped 3 bases and J dropped 1 base, with 10 bases sitting between them. Germline assignment: CDR1 KGHSH and CDR2 LQKENI.